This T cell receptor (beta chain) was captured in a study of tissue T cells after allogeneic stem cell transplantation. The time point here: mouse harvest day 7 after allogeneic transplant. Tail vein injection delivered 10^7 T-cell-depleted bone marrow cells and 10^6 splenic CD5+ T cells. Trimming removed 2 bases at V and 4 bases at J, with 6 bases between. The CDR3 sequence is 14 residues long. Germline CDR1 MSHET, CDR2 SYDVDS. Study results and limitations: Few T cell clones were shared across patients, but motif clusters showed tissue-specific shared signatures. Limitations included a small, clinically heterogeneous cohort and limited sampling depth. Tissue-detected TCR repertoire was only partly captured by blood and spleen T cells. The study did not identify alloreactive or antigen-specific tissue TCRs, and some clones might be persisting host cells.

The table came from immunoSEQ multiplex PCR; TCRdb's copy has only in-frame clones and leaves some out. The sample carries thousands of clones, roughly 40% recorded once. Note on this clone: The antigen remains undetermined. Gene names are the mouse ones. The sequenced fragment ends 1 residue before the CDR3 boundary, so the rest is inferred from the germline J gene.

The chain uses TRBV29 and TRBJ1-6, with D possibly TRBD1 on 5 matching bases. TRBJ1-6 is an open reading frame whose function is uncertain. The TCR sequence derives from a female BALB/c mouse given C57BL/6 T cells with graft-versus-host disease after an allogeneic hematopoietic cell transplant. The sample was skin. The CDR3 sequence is CASSLGGYNSPLYF. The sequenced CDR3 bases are TGTGCTAGCAGTTTAGGGGGGTATAATTCGCCCCTCTAC.